A single T cell receptor beta chain is shown here with its context. Its antigen is currently not known. No base quality information exists; no much larger clone differs at one position. Whole blood was collected in K2EDTA tubes by collaborating institutions according to the institutions' own protocols. For TCRbeta analysis, collaborators shipped samples as frozen whole blood, isolated PBMCs, or DNA extracted from either of those sample types. CDR1 and CDR2, per the germline V gene, are KGHSH and LQKENI. The CDR3 covers 15 residues, taking in both the cysteine and the phenylalanine. CDR3 DNA only is kept here, 45 bases in frame from base 1. V and J are trimmed by 8 bases and 10 bases, and the gene matches miss 10 bases of the junction. This record comes from a study of blood T cell repertoires in COVID-19 (TCRdb year 2020). For the study in its entirety: Collaborator samples came from the United States, Italy and Spain and covered acute and convalescent phases of COVID-19. The prospective study material was composed of cDNA or gDNA derived from T cells, B-cell-depleted T cells, or PBMCs. The dataset comprised deeply sampled blood TCRbeta repertoires from subjects exposed to, actively infected with, or recovered from COVID-19. A freely available public database, intended as a resource for researchers studying the immune response to SARS-CoV-2, is where the repertoires were released. Samples came from the ongoing ImmuneRACE study (first 160 participants) plus 1,254 subjects from 6 global collaborators. Nearly every sample came with metadata listing a de-identified subject ID, COVID-19 status, age in years and sex. Where HLA class I and class II types were available, the types were taken from metadata supplied by the sample provider, not from assay-based typing. The investigation overall reported the following: How much clinical and demographic metadata was included differed by source and by participant, and the metadata was provided uncurated.

TCRbeta CDR3 regions were amplified from genomic DNA using the immunoSEQ Assay, a bias-controlled multiplex PCR. The authors processed their data as follows. Nucleated cell counts per sample were estimated from amplification of reference gene primers within the assay. Sequence reads were collapsed and filtered to measure the absolute abundance of every unique TCRbeta CDR3 rearrangement. For each sample, productive Simpson clonality was calculated as the square root of Simpson's diversity index over productive rearrangements. Here the immuneACCESS table is served through TCRdb, limited to in-frame sequences with V and J called. Missing clones are a known gap in these copies; in checked studies unresolved V genes cover under half, and the rest lacks a known reason. V, J and clone size are taken as reported in that table, and D and trimming were inferred from the DNA itself. The sample table records 75,000 to 95,000 clones; approximately 80% of these occur just once. The biggest ten clones account for around 11% of the sample.

The receptor's source is a woman in her 40s with active or convalescent COVID-19. Recombination connected TRBV18 to TRBJ2-1, with 14 bases aligning to TRBD2. The sample consisted of peripheral blood. This receptor carries the CDR3 CASQGLAGDTLEQFF. At the DNA level, the sequence is TGTGCCAGCCAGGGACTAGCGGGGGACACCCTGGAGCAGTTCTTC.